Below, one T cell receptor (beta chain) is given with its context. The antigen is unknown. These data belong to a study of radiotherapy plus CTLA-4 blockade in lung cancer. Sequencing used immunoSEQ multiplex PCR; TCRdb keeps in-frame clones, though not all of them. Of 40,000 to 45,000 clones listed, approximately 71% are singletons. Patients had chemo-refractory metastatic non-small-cell lung cancer and received focal radiation plus CTLA-4 blockade that used ipilimumab. The study's findings and limits: Researchers report tumor-derived TCR clones expanding in blood after radiotherapy plus ipilimumab.

V shed 4 bases and J 5 bases; nucleotides not matched to a gene: 15. There are 18 residues in the CDR3. The germline CDR1 and CDR2 sequences are MRHNA and SNTAGT. The V call is TRBV6-4, the J call TRBJ2-1; 9 bases are a match to TRBD2. This TCR was sampled from a human donor with non-small cell lung cancer whose response to radiotherapy plus ipilimumab could not be evaluated. The sequences come from peripheral blood, collected from a patient treated with radiotherapy plus ipilimumab. DNA for the CDR3: TGTGCCAGCAGTGCCGGGACTAGCCCGAATCGGAGGCACAATGAGCAGTTCTTC. Its translation is CASSAGTSPNRRHNEQFF.